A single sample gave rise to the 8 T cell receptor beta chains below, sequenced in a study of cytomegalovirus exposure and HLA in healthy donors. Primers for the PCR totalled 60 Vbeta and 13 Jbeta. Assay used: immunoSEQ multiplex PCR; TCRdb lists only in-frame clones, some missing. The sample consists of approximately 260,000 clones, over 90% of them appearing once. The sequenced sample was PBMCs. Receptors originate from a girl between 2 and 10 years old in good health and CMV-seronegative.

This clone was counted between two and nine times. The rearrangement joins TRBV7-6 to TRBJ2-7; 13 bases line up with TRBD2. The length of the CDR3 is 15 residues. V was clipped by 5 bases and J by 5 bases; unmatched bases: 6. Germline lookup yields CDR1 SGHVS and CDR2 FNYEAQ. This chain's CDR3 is CASSPWTSGSDEQYF. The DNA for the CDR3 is TGTGCCAGCAGCCCTTGGACTAGCGGGAGTGACGAGCAGTACTTC.

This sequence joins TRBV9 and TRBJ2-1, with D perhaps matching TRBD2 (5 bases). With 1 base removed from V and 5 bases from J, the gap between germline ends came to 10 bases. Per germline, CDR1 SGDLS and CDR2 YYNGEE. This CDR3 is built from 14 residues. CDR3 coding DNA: TGTGCCAGCAGCGTAAACGGGAAAAACAATGAGCAGTTCTTC. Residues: CASSVNGKNNEQFF.

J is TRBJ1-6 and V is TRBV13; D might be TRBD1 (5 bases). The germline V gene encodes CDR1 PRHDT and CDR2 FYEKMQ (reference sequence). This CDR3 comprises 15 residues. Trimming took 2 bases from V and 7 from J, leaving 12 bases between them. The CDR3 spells CASSLSGRGNSPLHF. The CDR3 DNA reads TGTGCCAGCAGCTTATCGGGGCGGGGGAATTCACCCCTCCACTTT.

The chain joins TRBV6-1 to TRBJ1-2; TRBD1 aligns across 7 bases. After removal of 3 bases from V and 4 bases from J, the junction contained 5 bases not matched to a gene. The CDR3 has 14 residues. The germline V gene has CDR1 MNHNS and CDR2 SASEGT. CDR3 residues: CASSETGPSYGYTF. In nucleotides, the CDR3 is TGTGCCAGCAGTGAGACAGGGCCATCCTATGGCTACACCTTC.

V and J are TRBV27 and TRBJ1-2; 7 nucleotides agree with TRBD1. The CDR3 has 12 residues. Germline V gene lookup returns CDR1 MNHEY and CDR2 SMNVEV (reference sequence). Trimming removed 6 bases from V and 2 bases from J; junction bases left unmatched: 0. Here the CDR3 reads CASRDRNYGYTF. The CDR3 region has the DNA TGTGCCAGCAGGGACAGGAACTATGGCTACACCTTC.

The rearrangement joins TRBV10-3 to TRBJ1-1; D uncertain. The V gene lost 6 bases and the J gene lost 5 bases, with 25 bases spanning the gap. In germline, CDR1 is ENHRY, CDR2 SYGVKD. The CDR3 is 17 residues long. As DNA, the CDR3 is TGTGCCATCAGCACCCCCCCAATGGAGGGATTGGGGACTGAAGCTTTCTTT. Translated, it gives CAISTPPMEGLGTEAFF.

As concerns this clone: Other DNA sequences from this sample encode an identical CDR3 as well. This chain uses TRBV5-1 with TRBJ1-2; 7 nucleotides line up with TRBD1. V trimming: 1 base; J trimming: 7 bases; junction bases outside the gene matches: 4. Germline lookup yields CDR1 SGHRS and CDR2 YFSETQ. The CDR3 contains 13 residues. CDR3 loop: CASSLTGDRGYTF. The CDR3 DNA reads TGCGCCAGCAGCTTGACAGGGGATCGTGGCTACACCTTC.

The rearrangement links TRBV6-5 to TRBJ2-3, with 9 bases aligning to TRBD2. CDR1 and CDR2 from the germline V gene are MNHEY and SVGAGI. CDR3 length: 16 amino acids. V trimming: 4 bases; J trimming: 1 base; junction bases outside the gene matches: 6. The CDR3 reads CASSLWRGGGTDTQYF. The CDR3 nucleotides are TGTGCCAGCAGTTTATGGCGGGGGGGCGGCACAGATACGCAGTATTTT.